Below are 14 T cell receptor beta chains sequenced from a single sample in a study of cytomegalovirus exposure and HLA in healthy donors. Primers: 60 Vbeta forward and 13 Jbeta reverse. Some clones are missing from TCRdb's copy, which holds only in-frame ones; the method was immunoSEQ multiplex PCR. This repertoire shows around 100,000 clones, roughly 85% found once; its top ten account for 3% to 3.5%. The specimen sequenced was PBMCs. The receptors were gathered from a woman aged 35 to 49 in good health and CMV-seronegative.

The CDR3 loop is CAWSGDRGNTQYF. The DNA for the CDR3 is TGTGCCTGGAGTGGGGACAGGGGCAATACGCAGTATTTT. The J gene is TRBJ2-3, the V gene TRBV30, with 10 bases that match TRBD1. Losses at the gene ends were 1 base for V and 7 bases for J; bases not matched to a gene: 2. Germline lookup yields CDR1 GTSNPN and CDR2 SVGIG (reference sequence). The CDR3 extends over 13 amino acids.

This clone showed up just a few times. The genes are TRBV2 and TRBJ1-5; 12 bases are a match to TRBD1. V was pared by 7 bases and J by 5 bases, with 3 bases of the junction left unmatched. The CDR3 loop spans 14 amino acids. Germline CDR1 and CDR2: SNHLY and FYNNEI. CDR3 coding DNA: TGTGCCAGCACCAGGGACAGGGGGCATCAGCCCCAGCATTTT. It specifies CASTRDRGHQPQHF.

In DNA, the CDR3 is TGCGCCAGCAGCCGGGACAGGGGATCCGACGAGCAGTACTTC. Its translation: CASSRDRGSDEQYF. The chain joins TRBV5-1 to TRBJ2-7; TRBD1 matches 10 bases. Germline V gives CDR1 SGHRS, CDR2 YFSETQ. This CDR3 spans 14 amino acids. The ends lost 4 bases at V and 5 bases at J; junction bases unmatched: 6.

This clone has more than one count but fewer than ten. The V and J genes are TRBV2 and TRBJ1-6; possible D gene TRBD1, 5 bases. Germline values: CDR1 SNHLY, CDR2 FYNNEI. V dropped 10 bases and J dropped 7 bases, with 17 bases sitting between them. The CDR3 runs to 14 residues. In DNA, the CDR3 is TGTGCCATACATGGACATTCAGAAAATTCACCCCTCCACTTT. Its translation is CAIHGHSENSPLHF.

CDR3 loop: CASKGGGAESGLTFF. The CDR3 DNA is TGTGCCAGCAAAGGGGGGGGCGCGGAGAGCGGCCTTACTTTCTTT. The V gene is TRBV28, the J gene TRBJ1-1, with a tentative D call TRBD1 (6 bases). CDR1 MDHEN and CDR2 SYDVKM come from the germline V gene. The germline V and J ends were trimmed by 7 bases and 12 bases, with 27 bases remaining between them. The CDR3 sequence is 15 residues long.

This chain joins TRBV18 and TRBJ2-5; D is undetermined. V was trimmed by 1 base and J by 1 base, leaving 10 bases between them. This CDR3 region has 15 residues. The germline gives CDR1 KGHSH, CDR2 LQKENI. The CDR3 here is CASSPRSGTQETQYF. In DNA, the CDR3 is TGTGCCAGCTCACCACGGTCAGGAACCCAAGAGACCCAGTACTTC.

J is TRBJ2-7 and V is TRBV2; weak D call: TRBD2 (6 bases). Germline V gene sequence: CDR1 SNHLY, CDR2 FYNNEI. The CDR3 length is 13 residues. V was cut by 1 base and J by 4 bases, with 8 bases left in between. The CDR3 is CASSEGREYEQYF. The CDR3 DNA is TGTGCCAGCAGTGAAGGGAGGGAATACGAGCAGTACTTC.

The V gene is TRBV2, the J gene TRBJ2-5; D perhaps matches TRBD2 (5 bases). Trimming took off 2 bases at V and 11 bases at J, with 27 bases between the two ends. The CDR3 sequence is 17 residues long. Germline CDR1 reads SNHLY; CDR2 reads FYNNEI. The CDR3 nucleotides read TGTGCCAGCAGTGAAAGGGTGGCGGGCCCCCTCCTTTTGGAGCAGTACTTC. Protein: CASSERVAGPLLLEQYF.

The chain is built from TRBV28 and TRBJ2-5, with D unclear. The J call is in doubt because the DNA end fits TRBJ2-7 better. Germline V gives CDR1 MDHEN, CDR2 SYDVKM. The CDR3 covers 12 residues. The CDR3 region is CASSLGRYEQYF. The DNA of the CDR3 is TGTGCCAGCAGTTTAGGTAGATACGAGCAGTACTTC.

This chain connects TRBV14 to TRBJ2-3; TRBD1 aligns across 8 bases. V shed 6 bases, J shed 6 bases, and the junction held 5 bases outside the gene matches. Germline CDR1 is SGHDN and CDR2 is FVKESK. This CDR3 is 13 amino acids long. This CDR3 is CASRRQGPDTQYF. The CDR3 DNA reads TGTGCCAGCAGAAGACAGGGGCCGGATACGCAGTATTTT. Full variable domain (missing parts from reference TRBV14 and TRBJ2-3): EAGVTQFPSHSVIEKGQTVTLRCDPISGHDNLYWYRRVMGKEIKFLLHFVKESKQDESGMPNNRFLAERTGGTYSTLKVQPAELEDSGVYFCASRRQGPDTQYFGPGTRLTVL.

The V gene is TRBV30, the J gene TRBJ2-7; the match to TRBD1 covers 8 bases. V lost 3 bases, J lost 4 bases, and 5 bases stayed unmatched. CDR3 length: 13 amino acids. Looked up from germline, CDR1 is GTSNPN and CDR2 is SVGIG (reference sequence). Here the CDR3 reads CAWRSQGAYEQYF. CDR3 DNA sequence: TGTGCCTGGAGAAGTCAGGGGGCTTACGAGCAGTACTTC. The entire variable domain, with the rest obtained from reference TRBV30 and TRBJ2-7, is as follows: SQTIHQWPATLVQPVGSPLSLECTVEGTSNPNLYWYRQAAGRGLQLLFYSVGIGQISSEVPQNLSASRPQDRQFILSSKKLLLSDSGFYLCAWRSQGAYEQYFGPGTRLTVT.

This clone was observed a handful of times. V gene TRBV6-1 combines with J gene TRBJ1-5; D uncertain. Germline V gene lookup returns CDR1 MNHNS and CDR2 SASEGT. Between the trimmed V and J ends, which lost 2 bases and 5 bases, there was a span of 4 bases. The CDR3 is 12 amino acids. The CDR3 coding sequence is TGTGCCAGCAGTGAATCGGATCAGCCCCAGCATTTT. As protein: CASSESDQPQHF.

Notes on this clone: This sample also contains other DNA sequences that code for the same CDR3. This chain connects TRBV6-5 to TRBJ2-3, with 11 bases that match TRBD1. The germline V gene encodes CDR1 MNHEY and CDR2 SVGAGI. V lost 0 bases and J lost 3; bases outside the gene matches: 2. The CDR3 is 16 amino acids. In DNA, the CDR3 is TGTGCCAGCAGTTACTCGGGGACAGGGGGGACAGATACGCAGTATTTT. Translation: CASSYSGTGGTDTQYF.

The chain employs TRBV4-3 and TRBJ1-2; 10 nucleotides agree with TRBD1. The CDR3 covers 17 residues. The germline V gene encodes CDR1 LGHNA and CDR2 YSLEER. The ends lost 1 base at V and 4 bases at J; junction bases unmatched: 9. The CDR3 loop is CASSQGEGTGDGYGYTF. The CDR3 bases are TGCGCCAGCAGCCAAGGGGAGGGGACAGGGGATGGCTATGGCTACACCTTC.